Here is one T cell receptor (beta chain) with its context. The data belong to a study of cytomegalovirus exposure and HLA in healthy donors. Profiling relied on immunoSEQ multiplex PCR, and the TCRdb table lists in-frame clones only, not all of them. The sample includes around 61,000 clones, more than 90% of them seen just once. The CDR3 runs 17 residues. Germline CDR1 is LNHNV and CDR2 is YYDKDF (reference sequence). V was shortened by 0 bases and J by 1 base, with 13 bases between the two germline ends. The sequencing input was PBMCs. The chain couples TRBV15 to TRBJ2-1; D is perhaps TRBD2 (5 bases). The receptor was isolated from a man between 18 and 29 years old in good health and CMV-seronegative. The CDR3 spells CATSRDGGGPSYNEQFF. CDR3 in DNA: TGTGCCACCAGCAGAGATGGCGGAGGTCCATCCTACAATGAGCAGTTCTTC.